The count of the clone carrying this TCR beta chain is one. Its cognate antigen is unknown. The data belong to a study of OX40 agonist ivuxolimab in advanced cancers. Assay used: immunoSEQ multiplex PCR; TCRdb lists only in-frame clones, some missing. The repertoire holds tens of thousands of clones, around 89% seen once, with roughly an eighth in the top ten. The V gene's germline CDR1 is SQVTM and CDR2 ANQGSEA. The CDR3 covers 15 residues. V was shortened by 1 base and J by 4 bases, with 14 bases between the two germline ends. Study observations and caveats: The CD4+ and CD8+ T cells in the blood had expanded clonally by week 6 at 0.1 to 3.0 mg/kg. Part of the nonresponder group also had normalized T-cell clonal expansion that was low. Antigen specificity remained undetermined for the expanded peripheral T cells.

The chain is built from TRBV29-1 and TRBJ1-3; TRBD1 is a possible D gene (5 bases). The material sequenced was CD4+ or CD8+ T cells sorted from blood, taken in a trial of the OX40 agonist ivuxolimab. This TCR was recovered from an adult with an advanced solid tumor such as melanoma, head and neck, liver or kidney cancer. CDR3 loop: CSVEGVGTKGNTIYF. DNA of the CDR3: TGCAGCGTTGAAGGTGTTGGGACGAAAGGAAACACCATATATTTT.